This passage covers 27 T cell receptor beta chains from one sample sequenced in a study of blood T cell repertoires in COVID-19. Data came from immunoSEQ multiplex PCR; TCRdb stores just in-frame clones and leaves some out. The sample carries about 400,000 clones, roughly 90% recorded once. Sequencing was done on a sample of PBMCs or T cells enriched from blood (not recorded which). These receptors all stem from a woman aged 30 to 39 who had recovered from COVID-19.

This clone was observed a few times. CDR3 region: CASSLGTSGSTDTQYF. The CDR3 bases are TGTGCCAGCAGTTTGGGGACTAGCGGGAGCACAGATACGCAGTATTTT. The chain uses TRBV27 and TRBJ2-3; 12 positions agree with TRBD2. Trimming at V came to 3 bases and at J to 0 bases, leaving 1 base not matched to a gene. The CDR3 is 16 residues long. CDR1 and CDR2 (germline): MNHEY, SMNVEV (reference sequence).

The rearrangement joins TRBV6-6 to TRBJ2-5; the match to TRBD2 covers 11 bases. The germline gives CDR1 MNHNY, CDR2 SVGAGI (reference sequence). Trimming took 1 base from V and 2 from J; bases not matched to a gene: 3. The CDR3 is 16 amino acids. The CDR3 DNA reads as TGTGCCAGCAGTTACTTGGCTAGCGGGGGGCAAGAGACCCAGTACTTC. Translation: CASSYLASGGQETQYF.

The gene calls are TRBV19 and TRBJ1-1; 11 positions agree with TRBD1. The germline CDR1 and CDR2 sequences are LNHDA and SQIVND (reference sequence). After removal of 7 bases from V and 1 base from J, the junction contained 8 bases not matched to a gene. The CDR3 covers 16 residues. This chain's CDR3 is CASTSFGTGGNTEAFF. CDR3 nucleotide sequence: TGTGCCAGTACCTCATTCGGGACAGGGGGGAACACTGAAGCTTTCTTT.

The chain combines TRBV6-5 with TRBJ2-5; a weak D match, TRBD1 (6 bases). V lost 5 bases, J lost 3 bases, and 7 bases lay in between. Germline V gene lookup returns CDR1 MNHEY and CDR2 SVGAGI. This CDR3 has 12 residues. The CDR3 DNA follows: TGTGCCAGCAGTCCAGGGGAAGAGACCCAGTACTTC. Protein sequence: CASSPGEETQYF.

The chain uses TRBV19 and TRBJ1-6; D perhaps matches TRBD1 (5 bases). In germline, CDR1 is LNHDA, CDR2 SQIVND (reference sequence). Trimming took 9 bases from V and 5 from J, leaving 14 bases between them. The CDR3 consists of 14 residues. The CDR3 here is CASAVAGNNSPLHF. CDR3 coding DNA: TGTGCCAGCGCGGTAGCAGGGAATAATTCACCCCTCCACTTT.

The genes are TRBV19 and TRBJ2-5; 8 bases are shared with TRBD2. The CDR3 has 15 amino acids. Germline V gene lookup returns CDR1 LNHDA and CDR2 SQIVND (reference sequence). Trimming cost V 3 bases and J 9 bases; bases outside gene matches: 12. The CDR3 is CASSIVGGATKSQYF. Here the CDR3 DNA reads TGTGCCAGTAGTATTGTCGGGGGGGCCACCAAGTCCCAGTACTTC.

The chain links TRBV19 to TRBJ1-1; D remains ambiguous. The germline V gene encodes CDR1 LNHDA and CDR2 SQIVND (reference sequence). The CDR3 is 12 amino acids. Trimming took off 6 bases at V and 0 bases at J, with 5 bases between the two ends. The CDR3 protein is CASRELNTEAFF. CDR3 in DNA: TGTGCCAGTAGAGAGTTGAACACTGAAGCTTTCTTT.

This clone was counted a single time. The chain carries TRBV7-3 and TRBJ1-1; no clear D gene. V dropped 5 bases and J dropped 1 base, with 11 bases sitting between them. The germline V gene encodes CDR1 SGHTA and CDR2 FQGTGA. This CDR3 contains 14 residues. The CDR3 DNA follows: TGTGCCAGCAGCCTCCTGATGAGGAACACTGAAGCTTTCTTT. Translation: CASSLLMRNTEAFF.

The V call is TRBV5-1, the J call TRBJ2-7, with TRBD2 identical over 7 bases. The germline V gene has CDR1 SGHRS and CDR2 YFSETQ. The CDR3 has 13 residues. Trimming removed 3 bases from V and 2 bases from J; junction bases left unmatched: 2. The chain's CDR3 is CASSYGLAYEQYF. The CDR3 DNA is TGCGCCAGCAGCTACGGACTAGCCTACGAGCAGTACTTC. The complete variable domain, with remaining parts taken from reference TRBV5-1 and TRBJ2-7, reads KAGVTQTPRYLIKTRGQQVTLSCSPISGHRSVSWYQQTPGQGLQFLFEYFSETQRNKGNFPGRFSGRQFSNSRSEMNVSTLELGDSALYLCASSYGLAYEQYFGPGTRLTVT.

The J gene is TRBJ2-1, the V gene TRBV6-6, with a weak D call TRBD2 (6 bases). Germline CDR1 MNHNY, CDR2 SVGAGI (reference sequence). The CDR3 length is 13 residues. V was shortened by 2 bases and J by 7 bases, with 9 bases between the two germline ends. The CDR3 bases are TGTGCCAGCAGTTACATCCGGGGGAATGAGCAGTTCTTC. Translation: CASSYIRGNEQFF.

The genes are TRBV5-8 and TRBJ1-1; 8 bases agree with TRBD1. CDR1 and CDR2 from the germline V gene are SGHTS and YDEGEE. The CDR3 consists of 16 residues. V lost 4 bases, J lost 0 bases, and 8 bases stayed unmatched. Here the CDR3 DNA reads TGTGCCAGCAGCCGTCGGACAGGGCGGATGAACACTGAAGCTTTCTTT. It translates to CASSRRTGRMNTEAFF.

The chain recombines TRBV3-1 (or the pseudogene TRBV3-2) with TRBJ2-1; maybe TRBD1 (6 bases). The germline CDR1 and CDR2 sequences are LGHDT and YNNKEL (reference sequence). This CDR3 spans 14 amino acids. V gave up 3 bases and J gave up 7 bases, with 13 bases separating them. CDR3 sequence: CASSHYIQGNEQFF. Written as DNA, the CDR3 is TGTGCCAGCAGCCATTATATACAGGGAAATGAGCAGTTCTTC.

The rearrangement links TRBV20-1 to TRBJ1-5, with D tentatively TRBD1 (6 bases). V lost 3 bases and J lost 3, with 15 bases in between. The length of the CDR3 is 15 residues. Per the germline V gene, CDR1 is DFQATT and CDR2 is SNEGSKA (reference sequence). In DNA, the CDR3 is TGCAGTGCTAGTCAGGGGTCGACCAACAATCAGCCCCAGCATTTT. Protein sequence: CSASQGSTNNQPQHF.

The V call is TRBV12-3 or TRBV12-4, the J call TRBJ1-2; TRBD1 aligns across 8 bases. The CDR3 has 13 amino acids. Trimming removed 5 bases from V and 3 bases from J; junction bases left unmatched: 2. The CDR3 spells CASSRTGYYGYTF. CDR3 sequence (DNA): TGTGCCAGCAGTCGGACAGGGTACTATGGCTACACCTTC.

The V call is TRBV7-8, the J call TRBJ2-7, with a possible D match to TRBD1 (5 bases). The CDR3 consists of 12 residues. With 4 bases removed from V and 4 bases from J, the gap between germline ends came to 8 bases. Germline CDR1 reads SGHVS; CDR2 reads FQNEAQ. In nucleotides, the CDR3 is TGTGCCAGCAGCTCAGGGTTGTACGAGCAGTACTTC. It translates to CASSSGLYEQYF.

This clone occurred once. The chain couples TRBV9 to TRBJ1-4; TRBD1 aligns across 7 bases. The junction had 9 bases not matched to a gene; V was cut back by 3 bases and J by 7 bases. Germline lookup yields CDR1 SGDLS and CDR2 YYNGEE. The CDR3 loop spans 15 amino acids. Written as DNA, the CDR3 is TGTGCCAGCAGCGCACAGGGGCGCTGGAGTGAAAAACTGTTTTTT. Translated: CASSAQGRWSEKLFF.

The CDR3 DNA follows: TGTGCCAGCAGCACCCGACAGACCTGGGAAGCTTTCTTT. It codes for CASSTRQTWEAFF. J is TRBJ1-1 and V is TRBV7-2; a possible D gene is TRBD1 (5 bases). Trimming shortened V by 5 bases and J by 8 bases, and 15 bases separated the two germline ends. This CDR3 has 13 amino acids. Germline CDR1 SGHTA, CDR2 FQGNSA.

The chain carries TRBV28 and TRBJ2-1; 8 nucleotides align to TRBD1. This CDR3 is built from 15 residues. The V segment lost 6 bases and the J segment 4 bases; nucleotides outside the gene matches: 8. In germline, CDR1 is MDHEN, CDR2 SYDVKM. DNA for the CDR3: TGTGCCAGCAGACCAGGACAGGGACTTTACAATGAGCAGTTCTTC. Amino acids: CASRPGQGLYNEQFF.

This clone was seen a few times. J is TRBJ1-3 and V is TRBV27; D gene ambiguous. This CDR3 has 13 amino acids. Trimming removed 3 bases from V and 2 bases from J, with 5 bases in between. Per the germline V gene, CDR1 is MNHEY and CDR2 is SMNVEV (reference sequence). The CDR3 nucleotides read TGTGCCAGCAGTTTCGCGGCTGGAAACACCATATATTTT. Protein: CASSFAAGNTIYF.

This rearrangement joins TRBV5-5 to TRBJ2-4, with 11 positions matching TRBD2. The CDR3 is made up of 14 amino acids. Germline values: CDR1 SGHKS, CDR2 YYEKEE (reference sequence). The trim removed 4 bases at V and 7 bases at J, leaving 4 bases unmatched. The CDR3 sequence is CASSDGTSGNIQYF. The CDR3 DNA is TGTGCCAGCAGCGACGGGACTAGCGGTAACATTCAGTACTTC.

The chain couples TRBV3-1 (or the pseudogene TRBV3-2) to TRBJ2-2; D not certain. This CDR3 has 12 amino acids. With 6 bases removed from V and 1 base from J, the gap between germline ends came to 3 bases. Germline V gene lookup returns CDR1 LGHDT and CDR2 YNNKEL (reference sequence). The CDR3 region has the DNA TGTGCCAGCAGTCTGAACACCGGGGAGCTGTTTTTT. Protein sequence: CASSLNTGELFF.

The chain joins TRBV5-4 to TRBJ1-4; unclear D gene. Germline CDR1 is SGHNT and CDR2 is YYREEE (reference sequence). Trimming pared 3 bases from V and 8 bases from J, leaving 17 bases between. The CDR3 is 15 amino acids. The CDR3 coding sequence is TGTGCCAGCAGCTCCCCCGACGGACGGGGAGAAAAACTGTTTTTT. Translated: CASSSPDGRGEKLFF.

The rearrangement joins TRBV4-2 to TRBJ2-5; possible D gene TRBD2, 7 bases. The CDR3 totals 17 residues. Germline V gene lookup returns CDR1 LGHNA and CDR2 YNFKEQ. Between the trimmed V and J ends, which lost 0 bases and 0 bases, there was a span of 14 bases. The CDR3 DNA sequence: TGTGCCAGCAGCCAAGAACAGGCGGGGGCAAACCAAGAGACCCAGTACTTC. Its translation is CASSQEQAGANQETQYF.

This sequence joins TRBV27 and TRBJ2-7; 10 positions agree with TRBD2. Germline V lookup: CDR1 MNHEY, CDR2 SMNVEV (reference sequence). This CDR3 spans 14 amino acids. V lost 6 bases and J lost 3; bases outside the gene matches: 5. Here the CDR3 reads CASRTGTSDYEQYF. CDR3 DNA sequence: TGTGCCAGCAGAACCGGGACTAGCGACTACGAGCAGTACTTC.

This sequence joins TRBV12-2 and TRBJ1-2; TRBD1, the table's D call, lacks a check against the DNA. TRBV12-2 is termed a pseudogene. The CDR3 is 14 residues long. The CDR3 reads CASRLVVTHYGYTF. DNA for the CDR3: TGTGCAAGTCGCTTAGTGGTCACACACTATGGCTACACCTTC.

The CDR3 sequence is CASRLAGLAKNIQYF. The CDR3 bases are TGTGCCAGCAGACTAGCGGGGCTAGCCAAAAACATTCAGTACTTC. The J gene is TRBJ2-4, the V gene TRBV6-5; 10 positions agree with TRBD2. Per germline, CDR1 MNHEY and CDR2 SVGAGI. V gave up 6 bases and J gave up 0 bases; unmatched junction bases: 2. This CDR3 has 15 amino acids.

The chain uses TRBV29-1 and TRBJ2-2, with 7 bases identical to TRBD1. The CDR3 has 16 residues. Trimming cost V 5 bases and J 4 bases; bases outside gene matches: 13. Looked up from germline, CDR1 is SQVTM and CDR2 is ANQGSEA. CDR3 in DNA: TGCAGCGTTCAGGGTGTTGAGGGGGCGAGCACCGGGGAGCTGTTTTTT. The encoded protein is CSVQGVEGASTGELFF.